The 30 T cell receptor beta chains below come from one sample, sequenced in a study of breast tumors, draining lymph nodes, adjacent tissues. In TCRdb, the multiplex PCR reads were re-called with MiXCR into one record per CDR3 protein. There are 200,000 to 300,000 distinct CDR3 sequences in the sample; under 35% occur only once, and 0.85% to 1.3% lies in the top ten. Samples came from axillary lymph nodes draining the breast cancer. The sample was axillary lymph node tissue. All receptors derive from a female donor with breast cancer. Some clones in this sample may be carry-over from other donors' samples.

This clonotype has at least ten counts. The chain carries TRBV19 and TRBJ2-5, with D tentatively TRBD2 (6 bases). This CDR3 is built from 13 residues. Trimming removed 5 bases at V and 5 bases at J, with 12 bases between. Germline loops: CDR1 LNHDA, CDR2 SQIVND (reference sequence). This chain's CDR3 is CASSGGMGETQYF. CDR3 DNA: TGTGCCAGTAGTGGCGGGATGGGGGAGACCCAGTACTTC.

This chain connects TRBV11-2 to TRBJ2-3; 10 nucleotides align to TRBD2. In germline, CDR1 is SGHAT, CDR2 FQNNGV. The CDR3 is 15 amino acids. V lost 5 bases and J lost 5; bases outside the gene matches: 7. CDR3 DNA: TGTGCCAGCAGCATCCTAGCGGGAGCGGGAGATACGCAGTATTTT. It translates to CASSILAGAGDTQYF.

Ten or more counts support this clonotype. CDR3 sequence: CSAMTSGYNEQFF. The CDR3 DNA sequence: TGCAGTGCCATGACTAGCGGCTACAATGAGCAGTTCTTC. This chain connects TRBV20-1 to TRBJ2-1, with 9 bases matching TRBD2. With V trimmed by 6 bases and J by 3 bases, 3 bases remained unmatched. The CDR3 spans 13 residues. Germline V gene sequence: CDR1 DFQATT, CDR2 SNEGSKA (reference sequence).

The CDR3 here is CSAEENKKATEQFF. CDR3 coding DNA: TGCAGTGCTGAGGAGAACAAAAAAGCGACTGAGCAGTTCTTC. This sequence joins TRBV20-1 and TRBJ2-1; D gene uncertain. V dropped 5 bases and J dropped 9 bases, with 20 bases sitting between them. The CDR3 extends over 14 amino acids. Looked up from germline, CDR1 is DFQATT and CDR2 is SNEGSKA (reference sequence).

This clonotype was observed many times. The chain couples TRBV7-9 to TRBJ1-4; maybe TRBD1 (6 bases). The CDR3 contains 14 residues. Trimming removed 7 bases at V and 8 bases at J, with 17 bases between. Looked up from germline, CDR1 is SEHNR and CDR2 is FQNEAQ (reference sequence). The CDR3 is CASNPGGGTEKLFF. CDR3 DNA sequence: TGTGCCAGCAACCCGGGAGGGGGGACAGAAAAACTGTTTTTT.

The chain joins TRBV18 to TRBJ1-5; 8 bases are shared with TRBD1. Germline V CDR1 and CDR2: KGHSH, LQKENI. There are 14 residues in the CDR3. The V and J ends lost 3 bases and 11 bases, in that order; junction bases with no gene match: 9. For the CDR3, the DNA is TGTGCCAGCTCACCTCAACCGGACAGGGTTTCCCAGCATTTT. Translating gives CASSPQPDRVSQHF.

This clonotype was detected many times. The rearrangement uses TRBV6-1 and TRBJ2-7, with a possible D match to TRBD2 (6 bases). CDR1 is MNHNS, CDR2 SASEGT, per germline. There are 17 residues in the CDR3. The V end was cut by 7 bases, the J end by 6 bases, with 28 bases between. The CDR3 bases are TGTGCCAGCAACGGAGCAAGCATCCGGAGGGGACTTGGCGAGCAGTACTTC. Its translation is CASNGASIRRGLGEQYF.

This clonotype has ten or more counts. The rearrangement joins TRBV9 to TRBJ2-7; TRBD2 matches 8 bases. V lost 3 bases and J lost 0; bases outside the gene matches: 2. Germline-derived CDR1 and CDR2 are SGDLS and YYNGEE. The CDR3 extends over 14 amino acids. CDR3 DNA: TGTGCCAGCAGCGGCGGGGGGAACTCCTACGAGCAGTACTTC. This translates into CASSGGGNSYEQYF. The full variable domain, its missing parts supplied by reference TRBV9 and TRBJ2-7, is DSGVTQTPKHLITATGQRVTLRCSPRSGDLSVYWYQQSLDQGLQFLIQYYNGEERAKGNILERFSAQQFPDLHSELNLSSLELGDSALYFCASSGGGNSYEQYFGPGTRLTVT.

The table lists this clonotype with a count of one. A much more abundant neighbour one base away suggests this may be a read error. V gene TRBV6-1 combines with J gene TRBJ1-5; no firm D call. The length of the CDR3 is 15 residues. V was clipped by 5 bases and J by 1 base, with 12 bases between them. The germline gives CDR1 MNHNS, CDR2 SASEGT. The CDR3 protein is CASSRSADSNQPQHF. The CDR3 bases are TGTGCCAGCAGTCGGTCGGCGGACAGCAATCAGCCCCAGCATTTT.

In its sample, this clonotype was seen once. An end of the junction differs from the germline gene, which may be a read error. V usage is TRBV19 and J usage is TRBJ2-5; D is perhaps TRBD1 (5 bases). Germline V CDR1 and CDR2: LNHDA, SQIVND (reference sequence). The CDR3 is made up of 16 amino acids. Here the CDR3 DNA reads TGTGCCAGTAGTAGCCCCCCGCCAGGGTACCACGAGACCCAGTACTTC. Protein sequence: CASSSPPPGYHETQYF.

This clonotype was picked up many times. The DNA for the CDR3 is TGTGCCAGCAGTTTAACCGGGACAATGGGCTCCGAGCAGTACTTC. It yields the protein CASSLTGTMGSEQYF. This chain uses TRBV12-3 or TRBV12-4 with TRBJ2-7, with D possibly being TRBD1 (6 bases). The length of the CDR3 is 15 residues. Trimming removed 2 bases from V and 6 bases from J, with 17 bases in between.

Details on this clonotype: A much larger clone differs by one base, so this may be a read error. The chain combines TRBV20-1 with TRBJ2-1; 10 bases are shared with TRBD2. The CDR3 totals 14 residues. Germline V gene data show CDR1 as DFQATT and CDR2 as SNEGSKA (reference sequence). V lost 2 bases and J lost 9; bases outside the gene matches: 7. Written as DNA, the CDR3 is TGCAGTGCTAGACAGCGGGAGGGCTTCACTGAGCAGTTCTTC. This codes for CSARQREGFTEQFF.

This clonotype was seen ten or more times. The chain joins TRBV5-1 to TRBJ2-7, with D unresolved. The CDR3 is 14 residues long. V lost 7 bases and J 5 bases, leaving 19 bases between the germline ends. Germline V gives CDR1 SGHRS, CDR2 YFSETQ. CDR3 residues: CASCWTTGSNEQYF. In nucleotides, the CDR3 is TGCGCCAGCTGTTGGACGACGGGTAGCAACGAGCAGTACTTC. Looking up the rest from reference TRBV5-1 and TRBJ2-7 gives the full variable domain: KAGVTQTPRYLIKTRGQQVTLSCSPISGHRSVSWYQQTPGQGLQFLFEYFSETQRNKGNFPGRFSGRQFSNSRSEMNVSTLELGDSALYLCASCWTTGSNEQYFGPGTRLTVT.

On this clonotype: A much larger clone sits a single nucleotide away, making a read error possible. The genes are TRBV20-1 and TRBJ2-7; TRBD2 matches at 11 bases. Germline lookup yields CDR1 DFQATT and CDR2 SNEGSKA (reference sequence). CDR3 size: 16 residues. This CDR3 reads CSARPGLAVNSYERYF. The CDR3 DNA follows: TGCAGTGCTAGACCGGGACTAGCGGTTAACTCCTACGAGCGGTACTTC.

This sequence joins TRBV7-9 and TRBJ2-3, with D maybe TRBD1 (5 bases). The CDR3 totals 14 residues. The germline gives CDR1 SEHNR, CDR2 FQNEAQ (reference sequence). The germline V and J ends were trimmed by 4 bases and 11 bases, with 19 bases remaining between them. DNA for the CDR3: TGTGCCAGCAGCTCAGGGTCGCGTTACAATGAGCAGTATTTT. This encodes CASSSGSRYNEQYF.

There are many counts of this clonotype. The chain employs TRBV10-1 and TRBJ2-7, with 7 bases identical to TRBD1. The CDR3 extends over 15 amino acids. Trimming at V came to 2 bases and at J to 5 bases, leaving 9 bases not matched to a gene. CDR1 and CDR2 (germline): WNHNN, SYGVQD (reference sequence). The CDR3 sequence: CASSEAHTGANEQYF. The CDR3 bases are TGCGCCAGCAGTGAGGCCCACACAGGGGCGAACGAGCAGTACTTC.

This clonotype showed up many times. V is TRBV10-1 and J is TRBJ1-5; TRBD1 is a possible D gene (6 bases). The CDR3 covers 14 residues. Trimming stripped 7 bases from V and 5 bases from J, with 15 bases between. Germline V CDR1 and CDR2: WNHNN, SYGVQD (reference sequence). CDR3 in DNA: TGCGCCAGCACGGCGGGACAAACTTATCAGCCCCAGCATTTT. As protein: CASTAGQTYQPQHF.

This clonotype was counted a few times. V is TRBV4-2 and J is TRBJ2-1, with D maybe TRBD2 (6 bases). Germline lookup yields CDR1 LGHNA and CDR2 YNFKEQ. The CDR3 consists of 16 residues. V was cut by 1 base and J by 8 bases, with 18 bases left in between. CDR3 in amino acids: CASSQGGLPPGDEQFF. The CDR3 bases are TGTGCCAGCAGCCAAGGGGGACTCCCGCCTGGGGATGAGCAGTTCTTC.

Points on this clonotype: A read error is possible here, since a much larger clone lies one base away. The chain couples TRBV12-3 or TRBV12-4 to TRBJ2-1; 8 bases map to TRBD2. The CDR3 covers 15 residues. CDR3 region: CASSPTESGSREQLF. CDR3 coding DNA: TGTGCCAGCAGCCCCACGGAGAGCGGGAGTCGGGAGCAGCTCTTC.

This clonotype was recorded a few times. Just one base apart from a much larger clone, this may be a read error. This chain connects TRBV2 to TRBJ2-1; 8 bases fit TRBD1. The CDR3 has 16 residues. V was clipped by 2 bases and J by 9 bases; unmatched bases: 12. Germline V gene lookup returns CDR1 SNHLY and CDR2 FYNNEI. The chain's CDR3 is CASSEPPTGVNSEQFF. The CDR3 nucleotides are TGTGCCAGCAGTGAACCCCCGACAGGGGTCAACAGTGAGCAGTTCTTC.

Written as DNA, the CDR3 is TGTGCCAGCAGGGTAAGCGGAAGCGCAGATACGCAGTATTTT. Its translation: CASRVSGSADTQYF. The chain links TRBV2 to TRBJ2-3; TRBD2 is a possible D gene (5 bases). Trimming took 6 bases from V and 4 from J, leaving 14 bases between them. The CDR3 contains 14 residues. CDR1 is SNHLY, CDR2 FYNNEI, per germline.

This clonotype was detected only a few times. The chain employs TRBV18 and TRBJ1-3; weak D call: TRBD1 (5 bases). This CDR3 is built from 14 residues. Deletions cut 5 bases from V and 3 bases from J, with 11 bases between. Germline CDR1 reads KGHSH; CDR2 reads LQKENI. CDR3 loop: CASSSQGYGNTIYF. The CDR3 DNA follows: TGTGCCAGCTCAAGCCAGGGATATGGAAACACCATATATTTT.

This clonotype was observed many times. The chain recombines TRBV5-5 with TRBJ2-1; D unclear. The CDR3 contains 15 residues. Looked up from germline, CDR1 is SGHKS and CDR2 is YYEKEE (reference sequence). V shed 5 bases and J shed 5 bases, with 17 bases lying between them. The CDR3 loop reads CASSWSLGLDNEQFF. The CDR3 bases are TGTGCCAGCAGTTGGAGCTTGGGCCTCGACAATGAGCAGTTCTTC.

The chain carries TRBV6-1 and TRBJ2-7; 15 bases match TRBD2. J was trimmed by 6 bases and V by 6 bases; bases with no gene match: 6. This CDR3 contains 15 residues. Germline V gene lookup returns CDR1 MNHNS and CDR2 SASEGT. The CDR3 coding sequence is TGTGCCAGCAGGGGACTAGCGGGAGGAAAGGGCGAGCAGTACTTC. Protein sequence: CASRGLAGGKGEQYF.

A note on this clonotype: This may arise from a read error, as a much more abundant clone is one base away. V usage is TRBV20-1 and J usage is TRBJ2-7, with 9 bases aligning to TRBD1. Trimming removed 0 bases from V and 6 bases from J; junction bases left unmatched: 6. Germline V gene sequence: CDR1 DFQATT, CDR2 SNEGSKA (reference sequence). The CDR3 is 14 residues long. CDR3 DNA: TGCAGTGCTAGAGATAACAGGGGGCCCTCCGAGCAGTACTTC. This encodes CSARDNRGPSEQYF.

This clonotype was observed many times. The chain recombines TRBV14 with TRBJ1-2, with D perhaps matching TRBD1 (5 bases). V gave up 4 bases and J gave up 8 bases, with 14 bases separating them. This CDR3 region has 13 residues. Germline CDR1 and CDR2: SGHDN and FVKESK. This chain's CDR3 is CASSRGGRGGYTF. CDR3 bases: TGTGCCAGCAGCCGGGGGGGACGAGGCGGCTACACCTTC.

This clonotype was recorded many times. The chain joins TRBV5-1 to TRBJ1-4; 8 nucleotides align to TRBD1. The germline V gene encodes CDR1 SGHRS and CDR2 YFSETQ. V was clipped by 2 bases and J by 7 bases; unmatched bases: 4. This CDR3 region has 14 residues. CDR3 region: CASSFQGASEKLFF. CDR3 nucleotide sequence: TGCGCCAGCAGCTTTCAGGGGGCGAGTGAAAAACTGTTTTTT.

This clonotype showed up many times. This chain uses TRBV19 with TRBJ1-2, with D unclear. The length of the CDR3 is 14 residues. Trimming removed 2 bases from V and 7 bases from J, with 14 bases in between. Germline assignment: CDR1 LNHDA and CDR2 SQIVND (reference sequence). CDR3 DNA: TGTGCCAGTAGTATAAGCACGGAGGCAACTGGCTACACCTTC. Its translation is CASSISTEATGYTF. The entire variable domain, with the rest obtained from reference TRBV19 and TRBJ1-2, is as follows: DGGITQSPKYLFRKEGQNVTLSCEQNLNHDAMYWYRQDPGQGLRLIYYSQIVNDFQKGDIAEGYSVSREKKESFPLTVTSAQKNPTAFYLCASSISTEATGYTFGSGTRLTVV.

This clonotype has more than one count but fewer than ten. This could be a read error, since a much larger clone is one nucleotide away. This sequence joins TRBV7-9 and TRBJ2-1, with D uncertain. The CDR3 covers 17 residues. CDR1 and CDR2 from the germline V gene are SEHNR and FQNEAQ (reference sequence). The CDR3 here is CASSLYLGLGSYNQQFF. The DNA of the CDR3 is TGTGCCAGCAGCTTATACTTGGGGTTGGGCTCCTACAATCAGCAGTTCTTC. The complete variable domain, with remaining parts taken from reference TRBV7-9 and TRBJ2-1, reads DTGVSQNPRHKITKRGQNVTFRCDPISEHNRLYWYRQTLGQGPEFLTYFQNEAQLEKSRLLSDRFSAERPKGSFSTLEIQRTEQGDSAMYLCASSLYLGLGSYNQQFFGPGTRLTVL.

Turning to this clonotype: This sequence may be a read error, since a much larger clone differs from it by one base. The chain is built from TRBV11-2 and TRBJ2-7; no definite D call. CDR3 size: 18 residues. V dropped 4 bases and J dropped 6 bases, with 28 bases sitting between them. Germline CDR1 is SGHAT and CDR2 is FQNNGV. The CDR3 region is CASSSSGLSRSGFCEQYF. As DNA, the CDR3 is TGTGCCAGCAGCTCCTCGGGTCTATCTCGATCTGGCTTCTGCGAGCAGTACTTC.